The table lists the clone carrying this TCR beta chain with a few counts. Its antigen is not known. The source of the sample is a study of T-cell reconstitution after alpha-beta-depleted transplantation in children. Study conclusions and caveats: T-cell counts and diversity at one year following transplant were attributed mainly to newly produced T cells.

V gave up 6 bases and J gave up 5 bases, with 17 bases separating them. Germline V gives CDR1 SGHTA, CDR2 FQGTGA. The CDR3 is 15 amino acids. Preparation of the TCRbeta library used unique molecular identifiers. MiXCR, applied by TCRdb to the PCR reads, yields one record per CDR3 protein. The sample lists 540,000 or so distinct CDR3 sequences, about 23% occurring once. This specimen consisted of PBMCs, mostly from graft donor cells, obtained 360 days after TCRalphabeta/CD19-depleted stem cell transplant. The sequence derives from a boy under three years old who had a stem cell transplant for acute myeloid leukemia, so the T cells may come from the graft donor. The rearrangement joins TRBV7-3 to TRBJ2-1; the D call may be TRBD1 or TRBD2 (5 bases each). Here the CDR3 reads CASSPTGTTNNEQFF. The CDR3 DNA sequence: TGTGCCAGCAGTCCCACCGGGACCACAAACAATGAGCAGTTCTTC.